This T cell receptor beta chain emerged from a study of low-dose radiotherapy and immunotherapy resistance in tumors. Study as a whole: In Cohort 2, 1 Gy per fraction was delivered every two weeks, for a total of 13 Gy over 26 weeks.

In its sample, this clonotype was seen many times. Time point described: before trial treatment. First-strand cDNA relied on TRAV- and TRBV-specific primers spanning alpha and beta chains. Both a constant-region primer and a V-primer adapter served to amplify TCRs across roughly 20 PCR cycles. From the reads, TCRdb called clonotypes with MiXCR, one entry per CDR3 protein. The sample includes about 60,000 distinct CDR3 sequences, approximately 26% of them seen just once. This receptor was identified in a male donor with prostate cancer. The sample consisted of PBMCs, taken before treatment.

The CDR3 is CASSQRPGLRDQPQHF. The DNA of the CDR3 is TGTGCCAGCAGTCAACGTCCGGGACTCCGCGACCAGCCCCAGCATTTT. The chain couples TRBV2 to TRBJ1-5; possibly TRBD1 for D (5 bases). V was pared by 5 bases and J by 7 bases, with 21 bases between. The germline V gene encodes CDR1 SNHLY and CDR2 FYNNEI. The CDR3 totals 16 residues. Together with reference TRBV2 and TRBJ1-5, the CDR3 gives the full variable domain: EPEVTQTPSHQVTQMGQEVILRCVPISNHLYFYWYRQILGQKVEFLVSFYNNEISEKSEIFDDQFSVERPDGSNFTLKIRSTKLEDSAMYFCASSQRPGLRDQPQHFGDGTRLSIL.